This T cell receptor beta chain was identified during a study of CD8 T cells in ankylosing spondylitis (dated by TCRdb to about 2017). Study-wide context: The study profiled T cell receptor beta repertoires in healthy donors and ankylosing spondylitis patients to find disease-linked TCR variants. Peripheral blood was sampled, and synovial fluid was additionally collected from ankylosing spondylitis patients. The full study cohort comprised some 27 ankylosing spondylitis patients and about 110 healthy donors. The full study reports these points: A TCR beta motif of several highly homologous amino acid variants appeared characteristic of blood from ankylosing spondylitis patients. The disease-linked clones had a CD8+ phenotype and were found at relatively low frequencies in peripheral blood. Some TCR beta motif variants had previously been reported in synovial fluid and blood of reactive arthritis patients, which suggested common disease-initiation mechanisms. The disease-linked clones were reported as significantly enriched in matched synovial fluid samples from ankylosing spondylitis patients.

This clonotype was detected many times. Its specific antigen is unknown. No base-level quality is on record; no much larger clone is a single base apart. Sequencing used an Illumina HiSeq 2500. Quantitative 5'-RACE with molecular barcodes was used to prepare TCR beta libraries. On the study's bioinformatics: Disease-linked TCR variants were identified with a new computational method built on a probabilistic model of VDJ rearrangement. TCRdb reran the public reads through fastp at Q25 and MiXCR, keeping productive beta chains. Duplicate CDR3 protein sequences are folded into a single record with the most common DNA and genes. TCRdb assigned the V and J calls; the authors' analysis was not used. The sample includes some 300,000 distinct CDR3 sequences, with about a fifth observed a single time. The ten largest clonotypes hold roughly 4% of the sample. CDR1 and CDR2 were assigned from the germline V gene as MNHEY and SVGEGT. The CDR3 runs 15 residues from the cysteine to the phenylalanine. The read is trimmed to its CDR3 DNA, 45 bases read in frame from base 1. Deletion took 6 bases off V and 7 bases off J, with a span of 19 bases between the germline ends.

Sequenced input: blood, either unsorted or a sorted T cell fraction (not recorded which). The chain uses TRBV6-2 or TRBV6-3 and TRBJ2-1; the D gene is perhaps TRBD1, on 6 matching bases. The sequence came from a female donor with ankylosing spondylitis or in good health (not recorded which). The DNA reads TGTGCCAGCAGCCCCAACCTTGGGGGCGGGAATGAGCAGTTCTTC. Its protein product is CASSPNLGGGNEQFF.